This T cell receptor (beta chain) was profiled in a study of T-cell reconstitution after alpha-beta-depleted transplantation in children. Study-wide findings and caveats: Expanded graft clones numbering several hundred reportedly gave rise to alpha-beta T cells about two months after transplant.

The table lists this clonotype with a few counts. As yet, its antigen is unknown. One end of the junction does not line up with germline, which may come from a read error. The authors prepared the TCRbeta library with unique molecular identifiers. TCRdb passed the PCR reads through MiXCR, listing each CDR3 protein once. The sample holds 700,000 to 850,000 distinct CDR3 sequences, less than 20% seen once. Per germline, CDR1 MRHNA and CDR2 SNTAGT. The CDR3 covers 17 residues. The specimen was PBMCs, mostly from graft donor cells, collected 360 days after TCRalphabeta/CD19-depleted stem cell transplant. This clonotype was sampled from a male patient younger than 18 who had a stem cell transplant for acute lymphoblastic leukemia, so the T cells may come from the graft donor. The chain links TRBV6-4 to TRBJ2-1, with 15 positions matching TRBD2. CDR3 region: CASSHSWTSGRVNEQFF. The CDR3 coding sequence is TGTGCCAGCAGTCACTCGTGGACTAGCGGGAGGGTAAATGAGCAGTTCTTC.